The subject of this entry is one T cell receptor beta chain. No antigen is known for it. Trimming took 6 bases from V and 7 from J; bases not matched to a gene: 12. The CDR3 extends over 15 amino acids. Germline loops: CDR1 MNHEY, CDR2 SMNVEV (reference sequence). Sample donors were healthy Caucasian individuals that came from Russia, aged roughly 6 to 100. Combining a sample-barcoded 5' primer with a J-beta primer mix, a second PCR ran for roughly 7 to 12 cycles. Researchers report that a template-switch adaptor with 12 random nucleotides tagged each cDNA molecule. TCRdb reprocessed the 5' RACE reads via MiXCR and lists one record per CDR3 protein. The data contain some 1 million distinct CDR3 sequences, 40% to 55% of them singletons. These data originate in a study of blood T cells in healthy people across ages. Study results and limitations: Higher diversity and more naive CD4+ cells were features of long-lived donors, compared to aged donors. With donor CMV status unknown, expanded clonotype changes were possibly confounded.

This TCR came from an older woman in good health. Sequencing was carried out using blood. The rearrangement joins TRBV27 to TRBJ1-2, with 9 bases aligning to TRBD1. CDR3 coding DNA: TGTGCCAGCAGGGACAGAAGACAGGGGGTTTCTGGCTACACCTTC. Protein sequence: CASRDRRQGVSGYTF.